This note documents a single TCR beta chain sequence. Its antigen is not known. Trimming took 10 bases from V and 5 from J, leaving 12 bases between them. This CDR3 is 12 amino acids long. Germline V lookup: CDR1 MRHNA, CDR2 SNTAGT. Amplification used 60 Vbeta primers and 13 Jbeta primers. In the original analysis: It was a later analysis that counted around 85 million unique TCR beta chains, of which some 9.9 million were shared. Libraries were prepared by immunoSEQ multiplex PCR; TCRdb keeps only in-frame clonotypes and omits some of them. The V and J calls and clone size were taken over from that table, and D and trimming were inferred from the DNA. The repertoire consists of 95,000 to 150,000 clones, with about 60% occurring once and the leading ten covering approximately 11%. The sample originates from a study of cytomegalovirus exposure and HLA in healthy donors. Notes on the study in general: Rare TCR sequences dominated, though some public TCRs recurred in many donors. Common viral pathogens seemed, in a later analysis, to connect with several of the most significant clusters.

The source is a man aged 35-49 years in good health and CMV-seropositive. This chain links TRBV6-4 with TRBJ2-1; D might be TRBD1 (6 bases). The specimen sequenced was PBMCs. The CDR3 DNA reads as TGTGCCACCCAGGGGTCCCACAATGAGCAGTTCTTC. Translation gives CATQGSHNEQFF.